This T cell receptor (beta chain) was profiled in a study of metastatic and nonmetastatic thyroid tumors (dated by TCRdb to the early 2020s). Study-wide context: The researchers compared repertoires between peripheral blood samples and tumor or nodule tissue samples from patients with malignant or benign thyroid disease.

Paper-wide results and their limitations: TCR beta diversity was reported as significantly higher in malignant tumors than in benign nodules, in both blood and tumor samples.

None of the patients had been given any treatment before thyroid surgery. Patient clinical samples collected from about 2012 to 2018 were retrospectively analysed using T-cell receptor beta sequencing. Libraries were constructed by PCR. The instrument was an Illumina HiSeq 4000. The TCR beta-chain CDR3 region of each patient was profiled by high-throughput sequencing. For the original study's pipeline: A classifier to discriminate distant-metastatic papillary thyroid cancer patients was built from CDR3 differences across clinicopathological groups. To measure repertoire diversity the researchers used the Shannon index, while the Morisita-Horn index served to gauge how similar the tumor and blood repertoires were. Through fastp at Q25 and MiXCR, TCRdb rebuilt clones from the public reads, retaining in-frame beta chains. These V and J calls derive from TCRdb rather than the authors' analysis. The sample contains about 14,000 clones, about 22% of them found a single time. The top ten constitute around 8% of the sample.

With respect to this clone: Its binding antigen is unknown. Qualities for individual bases were not recorded, and no much larger clone is one base off.

Source material: blood. The TCR sequence derives from a female donor with papillary thyroid cancer or a benign thyroid nodule (not recorded which). Some clones in this sample may be carry-over from other donors' samples.

The CDR3 protein is CASRIEGVTGELFF. At the DNA level, the sequence is TGTGCCAGCCGGATCGAAGGGGTCACCGGGGAGCTGTTTTTT. Recombination connected TRBV6-1 to TRBJ2-2, with a weak D call of TRBD1 (5 bases match). The CDR3 starts with the cysteine, ends with the phenylalanine, and has 14 residues. Left in the record is the CDR3 DNA by itself, 42 bases read in frame from the first base. Trimming takes 8 bases from V and 4 bases from J, and the germline ends sit 14 bases apart. From the germline V gene, CDR1 is MNHNS and CDR2 is SASEGT.